The entry that follows covers one TCR beta chain sequence. The antigen remains unidentified. TCRdb keeps only in-frame clones here, not all; method: immunoSEQ multiplex PCR. The top ten clones hold 1.5% to 2% of a sample with about 74,000 clones, around 95% of them seen once. The data belong to a study of cytomegalovirus exposure and HLA in healthy donors. Study results and caveats: The TCR clusters that emerged in the first cohort tended, a later analysis found, to co-occur in the approximately 110 validation repertoires. Per published reports, the classifier diagnosed cytomegalovirus status with high specificity and sensitivity. The authors listed 150 to 200 TCR beta chains as cytomegalovirus-associated.

Trimming removed 0 bases from V and 0 bases from J, with 15 bases in between. This CDR3 is built from 17 residues. The germline gives CDR1 ENHRY, CDR2 SYGVKD. The chain has TRBV10-3 and TRBJ2-7; D may be TRBD2 (6 bases). The TCR originated in a woman under 30 in good health and CMV-seropositive. Source material: PBMCs. The CDR3 bases are TGTGCCATCAGTGAGTCTATTAAGGACGGGAGCTCCTACGAGCAGTACTTC. This codes for CAISESIKDGSSYEQYF.